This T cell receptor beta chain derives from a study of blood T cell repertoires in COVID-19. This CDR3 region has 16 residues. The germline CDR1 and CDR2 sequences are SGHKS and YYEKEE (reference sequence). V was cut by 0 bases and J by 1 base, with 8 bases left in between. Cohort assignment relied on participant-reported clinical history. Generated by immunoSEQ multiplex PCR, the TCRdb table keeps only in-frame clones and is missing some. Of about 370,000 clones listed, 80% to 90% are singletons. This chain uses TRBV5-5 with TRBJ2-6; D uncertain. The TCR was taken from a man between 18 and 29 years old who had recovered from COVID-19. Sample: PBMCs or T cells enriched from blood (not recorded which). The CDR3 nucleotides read TGTGCCAGCAGCTTGGGACTGAAATCTGGGGCCAACGTCCTGACTTTC. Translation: CASSLGLKSGANVLTF.